This record covers a single TCR beta chain. Sorting used thawed, overnight-rested PBMC stained with anti-CD3, a viability dye and GMM-loaded CD1B tetramer. C32 glucose monomycolate from Rhodococcus equi was loaded onto the CD1B tetramers. CD14-expressing monocytes were removed from PBMC before cryopreservation and sorting. Each donor contributed roughly 100,000 sorted tetramer-negative cells. Produced via immunoSEQ multiplex PCR; TCRdb's table is partial and in-frame only. The sample consists of roughly 59,000 clones, 81% of them appearing once. The V end was cut by 2 bases, the J end by 3 bases, with 15 bases between. CDR3 size: 16 residues. The sample is drawn from a study of T cells in tuberculosis.

The sequenced sample consisted of CD1b-GMM tetramer-negative cells sorted from PBMCs. This TCR came from an adult woman with latent tuberculosis. The genes are TRBV5-3 and TRBJ1-5; maybe TRBD1 (5 bases). TRBV5-3 is recorded as an ORF, its role being uncertain. The DNA of the CDR3 is TGTGCCAGAAGCTTACTTGGGCAGGGTTACAATCAGCCCCAGCATTTT. Amino acid sequence: CARSLLGQGYNQPQHF.